This T cell receptor (beta chain) was recovered during a study of shared clonotypes between healthy human individuals. As for the study in general: A couple of women and a few men aged 18 to 49 made up the donors. Study-level findings and limits: Richness estimates generally favored naive over memory subsets.

Per the authors' pipeline: Filtering differed since immunoSEQ provided only junctions, with no quality scores. Measured with immunoSEQ multiplex PCR; TCRdb has only the in-frame clones, and not every one. V, J and clone size were drawn from that table, and D and trimming were deduced from the DNA. The profile covers 2 million or so clones, with 90% to 95% appearing a single time and 0.1% to 0.15% taken by the ten largest. On this clone: Antigen unknown. Within the sample, other DNA sequences also encode this same CDR3.

Looked up from germline, CDR1 is GTSNPN and CDR2 is SVGIG (reference sequence). The ends lost 5 bases at V and 1 base at J; junction bases unmatched: 2. The length of the CDR3 is 12 residues. The sequence was collected from a man younger than 30 in good health. Source material: naive CD4+ T cells sorted from blood. Specified subset: CD45RA+ positively selected. The chain links TRBV30 to TRBJ2-7; 7 nucleotides line up with TRBD1. The CDR3 here is CAWGQDSYEQYF. The CDR3 coding sequence is TGTGCCTGGGGACAGGATTCCTACGAGCAGTACTTC.